This TCR beta chain was obtained from a study of T cell responses to AZD1222 COVID-19 vaccine (dated by TCRdb to about 2021). Background on the whole study: AZD1222 recipients given second doses at about 4 weeks or at about 12 weeks were pooled, since spike-specific TCR depth and breadth were not found to differ between the two schedules. Trial participants were enrolled into age subgroups of 18-55, 56-69 and 70-plus years, which contained about 160, 30 and 59 TCR-sequenced participants, respectively. A total of over 230 trial participants underwent TCR sequencing, of whom some 210 received two doses of AZD1222 and about 25 received two doses of the MenACWY control vaccine.

For this clone: The antigen this receptor binds is unknown. Per-base quality was not reported, and no clone a single base away is much larger than it.

The CDR3 regions of human TCRbeta chains were analyzed by immunosequencing. The study's processing was this. TCRs in the repertoires were compared against a reference library of SARS-CoV-2-specific TCRs that had been generated with the MIRA antigen-specificity platform. Breadth was defined as the fraction of unique TCRs that were SARS-CoV-2-associated, and depth was defined as the fraction of total T cells that were SARS-CoV-2-associated. Each spike-specific TCR was assigned to its reactive spike region and to a CD4 or CD8 class using the MIRA data. Log10-transformed breadth and depth values were compared by one-way ANOVA with Sidak's multiple comparisons tests. The table comes from immuneACCESS by way of TCRdb, which keeps in-frame sequences with V and J called. Part of the clones is missing from these tables; in studies checked, under half for an unresolved V gene and the rest for unknown reasons. V and J calls and clone size are as listed in that table; D and trimming were resolved from the DNA. The sample table holds about 120,000 clones, of which around nine tenths were seen once. In total, the top ten clones hold roughly an eighth of the sample.

The intended sense of this specimen's time point label: baseline before first vaccination. Vaccinee samples were obtained from the UK trials COV001 and COV002, which included a single-blind randomized controlled phase 2/3 trial of AZD1222 (ChAdOx1 nCoV-19) in healthy adults. Trial participant PBMC samples were collected at day 0 and day 28 after the second dose for TCRbeta chain sequencing. Per the germline V gene (reference sequence), LNHDA is the CDR1 and SQIVND is the CDR2. From the cysteine up to the phenylalanine, the CDR3 has a length of 12 residues. The retained sequence is limited to the CDR3, 36 bases, with the frame set at the first base. V lost 7 bases and J lost 3 bases, and the count of bases not matched to a germline gene is 1. Beyond this particular receptor, the publication reports: A significant rise in spike-specific TCR breadth and depth was observed after two AZD1222 doses relative to day 0 and relative to MenACWY recipients. Because no day 14 peak-response samples were available, repertoires were characterized only after the peak T cell response. The 56-69-year group was small, and its depth increase did not reach significance, likely because of low power. Only a handful of AZD1222 recipients were SARS-CoV-2 seropositive at baseline, limiting conclusions about previously exposed vaccinees. Reportedly, almost half of the unique spike-specific TCRs recognized epitopes lying outside the regions that are mutated in the B.1.351 and B.1.1.7 variants. CD4 TCRs associated with the vaccine covered the entire spike protein, and the dominant responses were in regions 160-218 and 743-854. Participants were mostly white British, with more females than males. The authors suggested clonal diversity may have been underestimated.

Sequenced here: peripheral blood, sampled on day 0 of AZD1222 vaccination. Recombination joined TRBV19 with TRBJ2-7; TRBD1 matches 9 bases in the middle. The TCR was taken from an adult in good health. The sequence in DNA is TGTGCCAGTACGGGACAGGGCTACGAGCAGTACTTC. This gives the protein CASTGQGYEQYF.